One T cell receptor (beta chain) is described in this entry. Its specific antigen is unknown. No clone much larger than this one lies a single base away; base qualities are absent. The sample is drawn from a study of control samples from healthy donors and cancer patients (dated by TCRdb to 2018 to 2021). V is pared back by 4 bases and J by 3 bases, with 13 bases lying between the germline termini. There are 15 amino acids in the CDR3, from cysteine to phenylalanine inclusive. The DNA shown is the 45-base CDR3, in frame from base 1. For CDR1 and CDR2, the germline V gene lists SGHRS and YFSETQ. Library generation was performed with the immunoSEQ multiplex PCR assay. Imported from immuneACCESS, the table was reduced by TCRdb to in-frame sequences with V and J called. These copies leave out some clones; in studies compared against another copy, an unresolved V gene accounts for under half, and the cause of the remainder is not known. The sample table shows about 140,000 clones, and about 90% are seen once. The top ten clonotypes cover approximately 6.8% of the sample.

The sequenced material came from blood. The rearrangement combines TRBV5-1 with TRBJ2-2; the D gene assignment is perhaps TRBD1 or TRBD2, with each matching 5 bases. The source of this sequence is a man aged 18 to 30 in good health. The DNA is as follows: TGCGCCAGCAGCCCGGTCGGGGCCTACACCGGGGAGCTGTTTTTT. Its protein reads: CASSPVGAYTGELFF. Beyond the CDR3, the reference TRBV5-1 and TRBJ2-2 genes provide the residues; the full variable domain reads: KAGVTQTPRYLIKTRGQQVTLSCSPISGHRSVSWYQQTPGQGLQFLFEYFSETQRNKGNFPGRFSGRQFSNSRSEMNVSTLELGDSALYLCASSPVGAYTGELFFGEGSRLTVL.